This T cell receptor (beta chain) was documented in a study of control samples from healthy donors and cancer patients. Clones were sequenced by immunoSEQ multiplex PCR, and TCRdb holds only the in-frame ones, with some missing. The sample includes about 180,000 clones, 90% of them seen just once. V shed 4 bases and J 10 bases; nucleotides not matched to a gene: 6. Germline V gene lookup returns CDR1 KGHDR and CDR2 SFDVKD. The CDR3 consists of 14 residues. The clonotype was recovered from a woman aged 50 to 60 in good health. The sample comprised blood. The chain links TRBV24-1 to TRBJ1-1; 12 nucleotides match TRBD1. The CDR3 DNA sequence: TGTGCCACCAGTGAGGGACAGGGGGCGACCCGAGCTTTCTTT. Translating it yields CATSEGQGATRAFF.